Below are 24 T cell receptor beta chains sequenced from a single sample in a study of T cell responses to AZD1222 COVID-19 vaccine (dated by TCRdb to the early 2020s). Explained via the paper, the time point label denotes: about 28 days (+/-7) after the second vaccine dose. Library creation used the immunoSEQ multiplex PCR assay. The table was pulled from immuneACCESS by TCRdb, which kept in-frame rearrangements only. Such tables lose some clones; where checked, under half of the loss comes from unresolved V genes, and the rest has no known cause. The sample table lists 120,000 or so clones, around 84% of them with a count of one. Roughly a quarter of the sample is taken by the ten largest. Sequencing was performed on peripheral blood, taken 28 days after the second AZD1222 dose. The receptors derive from an adult who received the AZD1222 COVID-19 vaccine.

The chain couples TRBV27 to TRBJ1-4; tentatively, D is TRBD1 (5 bases). CDR1 and CDR2 from the germline V gene are MNHEY and SMNVEV (reference sequence). The V end was cut by 5 bases, the J end by 8 bases, with 21 bases between. The CDR3 is 16 amino acids. CDR3 loop: CASSPSPAGHGEKLFF. CDR3 coding DNA: TGTGCCAGCAGTCCATCCCCGGCGGGGCACGGCGAAAAACTGTTTTTT.

The chain joins TRBV12-3 or TRBV12-4 to TRBJ2-7, with D tentatively TRBD1 or TRBD2 (5 bases each). The CDR3 totals 11 residues. Between the trimmed V and J ends, which lost 5 bases and 6 bases, there was a span of 8 bases. The CDR3 region is CASSQGREQYF. For the CDR3, the DNA is TGTGCCAGCAGTCAGGGACGCGAGCAGTACTTC.

The chain joins TRBV30 to TRBJ1-3; maybe TRBD1 (5 bases). Germline-derived CDR1 and CDR2 are GTSNPN and SVGIG (reference sequence). This CDR3 comprises 13 residues. The V end was cut by 6 bases, the J end by 0 bases, with 9 bases between. For the CDR3, the DNA is TGTGCCTGTACAGGATACTCTGGAAACACCATATATTTT. This codes for CACTGYSGNTIYF. Filled out from reference TRBV30 and TRBJ1-3, the complete variable domain reads SQTIHQWPATLVQPVGSPLSLECTVEGTSNPNLYWYRQAAGRGLQLLFYSVGIGQISSEVPQNLSASRPQDRQFILSSKKLLLSDSGFYLCACTGYSGNTIYFGEGSWLTVV.

The CDR3 here is CASTSPFSSYNSPLHF. The DNA for the CDR3 is TGTGCCAGCACTTCCCCCTTTAGCTCCTATAATTCACCCCTCCACTTT. This sequence joins TRBV28 and TRBJ1-6; D gene ambiguous. Deletions cut 7 bases from V and 0 bases from J, with 13 bases between. CDR1 is MDHEN, CDR2 SYDVKM, per germline. The CDR3 covers 16 residues.

This clone was seen only a few times. This chain uses TRBV5-4 with TRBJ1-1; maybe TRBD1 (5 bases). The CDR3 contains 15 residues. The ends were cut back, 3 bases at V and 2 bases at J, with 14 bases in the middle. CDR1 SGHNT and CDR2 YYREEE come from the germline V gene (reference sequence). The CDR3 reads CASSSWDGQNTEAFF. CDR3 nucleotides: TGTGCCAGCAGCTCGTGGGACGGTCAAAACACTGAAGCTTTCTTT. Full variable domain (outside the CDR3, taken from reference TRBV5-4 and TRBJ1-1): ETGVTQSPTHLIKTRGQQVTLRCSSQSGHNTVSWYQQALGQGPQFIFQYYREEENGRGNFPPRFSGLQFPNYSSELNVNALELDDSALYLCASSSWDGQNTEAFFGQGTRLTVV.

V and J are TRBV12-3 or TRBV12-4 and TRBJ1-2; D not certain. V shed 3 bases and J shed 6 bases, with 11 bases lying between them. The CDR3 loop spans 13 amino acids. The CDR3 bases are TGTGCCAGCAGTTTCCGGGGTGGGGATGGCTACACCTTC. This codes for CASSFRGGDGYTF.

V and J are TRBV4-1 and TRBJ1-1; 7 bases are a match to TRBD1. The CDR3 runs to 15 residues. With V trimmed by 3 bases and J by 11 bases, 15 bases remained unmatched. From germline, CDR1 is MGHRA and CDR2 YSYEKL. CDR3 region: CASSQQGQGEIEAFF. The DNA of the CDR3 is TGCGCCAGCAGCCAGCAGGGGCAGGGGGAAATAGAGGCTTTCTTT.

The chain combines TRBV14 with TRBJ2-1; D is uncertain. The V end lost 0 bases, the J end lost 8 bases, and 8 bases lay between the germline ends. Looked up from germline, CDR1 is SGHDN and CDR2 is FVKESK. There are 13 residues in the CDR3. The CDR3 sequence: CASSQDGIHEQFF. The CDR3 DNA is TGTGCCAGCAGCCAAGATGGGATCCATGAGCAGTTCTTC.

The CDR3 DNA reads as TGTGCCAGCAGCAACCTCCTAGCGGGGGGCGGGGAGACCCAGTACTTC. This gives the protein CASSNLLAGGGETQYF. The genes are TRBV3-1 (or the pseudogene TRBV3-2) and TRBJ2-5; TRBD2 matches 11 bases. Trimming removed 5 bases from V and 5 bases from J; junction bases left unmatched: 10. In germline, CDR1 is LGHDT, CDR2 YNNKEL (reference sequence). CDR3 length equals 16 residues.

The CDR3 DNA is TGTGCCAGCAGATTCGGGACAAACGTGGGGGGGGAGCTGTTTTTT. It specifies CASRFGTNVGGELFF. This chain uses TRBV7-8 with TRBJ2-2; D may be TRBD1 (6 bases). In germline, CDR1 is SGHVS, CDR2 FQNEAQ. CDR3 length: 15 amino acids. Trimming cost V 6 bases and J 8 bases, with 19 bases left between them. Together with reference TRBV7-8 and TRBJ2-2, the CDR3 gives the full variable domain: GAGVSQSPRYKVAKRGQDVALRCDPISGHVSLFWYQQALGQGPEFLTYFQNEAQLDKSGLPSDRFFAERPEGSVSTLKIQRTQQEDSAVYLCASRFGTNVGGELFFGEGSRLTVL.

The rearrangement uses TRBV11-3 and TRBJ2-1, with D uncertain. CDR1 is SGHNT and CDR2 is YENEEA in the germline V gene. The V end was cut by 5 bases, the J end by 2 bases, with 7 bases between. The CDR3 is made up of 13 amino acids. The CDR3 sequence: CASSHGTYNEQFF. The CDR3 DNA reads TGTGCCAGCAGCCATGGAACCTACAATGAGCAGTTCTTC.

This clone was detected only a few times. This rearrangement joins TRBV5-6 to TRBJ1-6; D is ambiguous. V shed 3 bases and J shed 7 bases, with 8 bases lying between them. This CDR3 contains 13 residues. CDR1 and CDR2 (germline): SGHDT, YYEEEE. The CDR3 protein is CASSYDTNSPLHF. In nucleotides, the CDR3 is TGTGCCAGCAGCTATGACACAAATTCACCCCTCCACTTT.

This sequence joins TRBV30 and TRBJ1-4, with D hard to call. The V end was cut by 0 bases, the J end by 4 bases, with 9 bases between. The germline V gene has CDR1 GTSNPN and CDR2 SVGIG (reference sequence). The CDR3 is made up of 14 amino acids. CDR3 protein: CAWSVPVVNEKLFF. The CDR3 bases are TGTGCCTGGAGTGTACCCGTTGTTAATGAAAAACTGTTTTTT. The complete variable domain, with remaining parts taken from reference TRBV30 and TRBJ1-4, reads SQTIHQWPATLVQPVGSPLSLECTVEGTSNPNLYWYRQAAGRGLQLLFYSVGIGQISSEVPQNLSASRPQDRQFILSSKKLLLSDSGFYLCAWSVPVVNEKLFFGSGTQLSVL.

The V gene is TRBV6-2 or TRBV6-3, the J gene TRBJ2-3; D is unresolved. Germline V lookup: CDR1 MNHEY, CDR2 SVGEGT. Trimming left V 5 bases short and J 0 bases short, with 9 bases between. The CDR3 sequence is 14 residues long. CDR3 amino acids: CASSPRGSTDTQYF. In nucleotides, the CDR3 is TGTGCCAGCAGTCCGCGTGGCAGCACAGATACGCAGTATTTT.

In this sample, this clone turned up a few times. This chain links TRBV7-2 with TRBJ1-1; no clear D gene. Trimming cost V 1 base and J 0 bases, with 9 bases left between them. Germline V gives CDR1 SGHTA, CDR2 FQGNSA. This CDR3 contains 15 residues. This chain's CDR3 is CASSLVGLLNTEAFF. The CDR3 nucleotides read TGTGCCAGCAGCTTAGTCGGACTGCTGAACACTGAAGCTTTCTTT.

CDR3 nucleotides: TGTGCCAGCAGATTTATGGCGGGGAAAGAGACCCAGTACTTC. Protein product: CASRFMAGKETQYF. The V call is TRBV28, the J call TRBJ2-5; maybe TRBD2 (6 bases). From germline, CDR1 is MDHEN and CDR2 SYDVKM. This CDR3 is 14 amino acids long. V was shortened by 6 bases and J by 3 bases, with 14 bases between the two germline ends.

The rearrangement uses TRBV5-6 and TRBJ2-1; no definite D call. Germline V gene sequence: CDR1 SGHDT, CDR2 YYEEEE. This CDR3 contains 16 residues. V was cut by 2 bases and J by 5 bases, with 17 bases left in between. This CDR3 reads CASSFLADGFNNEQFF. The CDR3 nucleotides are TGTGCCAGCAGCTTTTTGGCCGACGGTTTCAACAATGAGCAGTTCTTC. The complete variable domain, with remaining parts taken from reference TRBV5-6 and TRBJ2-1, reads DAGVTQSPTHLIKTRGQQVTLRCSPKSGHDTVSWYQQALGQGPQFIFQYYEEEERQRGNFPDRFSGHQFPNYSSELNVNALLLGDSALYLCASSFLADGFNNEQFFGPGTRLTVL.

This rearrangement joins TRBV11-3 to TRBJ2-5; D might be TRBD1 or TRBD2, each matching 6 bases. This CDR3 has 14 residues. The V end was cut by 4 bases, the J end by 4 bases, with 13 bases between. Germline V gene sequence: CDR1 SGHNT, CDR2 YENEEA. The CDR3 loop is CASSSGRGGETQYF. Written as DNA, the CDR3 is TGTGCCAGCAGCTCCGGCAGGGGAGGAGAGACCCAGTACTTC.

V and J are TRBV7-9 and TRBJ1-2, with TRBD1 identical over 9 bases. Trimming removed 2 bases from V and 6 bases from J; junction bases left unmatched: 4. The CDR3 sequence is 14 residues long. Germline CDR1 is SEHNR and CDR2 is FQNEAQ (reference sequence). CDR3 residues: CASSLTGGADGYTF. CDR3 DNA: TGTGCCAGCAGCTTAACAGGGGGCGCGGATGGCTACACCTTC.

The chain is built from TRBV6-5 and TRBJ1-2; D may be TRBD1 (6 bases). The germline gives CDR1 MNHEY, CDR2 SVGAGI. V was shortened by 6 bases and J by 0 bases, with 14 bases between the two germline ends. The length of the CDR3 is 15 residues. CDR3 loop: CASSRGGLANYGYTF. The CDR3 DNA is TGTGCCAGCAGCCGCGGGGGCCTAGCTAACTATGGCTACACCTTC.

The rearrangement joins TRBV6-5 to TRBJ2-1, with 10 bases lining up with TRBD2. Trimming at V came to 10 bases and at J to 9 bases, leaving 12 bases not matched to a gene. Germline values: CDR1 MNHEY, CDR2 SVGAGI. The CDR3 covers 14 residues. The DNA for the CDR3 is TGTGCCACCCAAGACAGCGGGGGGGCAGGTGAGCAGTTCTTC. Translating it yields CATQDSGGAGEQFF.

The chain recombines TRBV10-3 with TRBJ2-4, with D tentatively TRBD2 (6 bases). In germline, CDR1 is ENHRY, CDR2 SYGVKD. This CDR3 is built from 14 residues. Trimming took off 3 bases at V and 3 bases at J, with 9 bases between the two ends. CDR3 sequence reads: CAISEGGDKNIQYF. The CDR3 bases are TGTGCCATCAGTGAAGGAGGGGACAAAAACATTCAGTACTTC.

The chain is built from TRBV19 and TRBJ1-5, with TRBD1 identical over 9 bases. This CDR3 contains 16 residues. V shed 9 bases, J shed 1 base, and the junction held 10 bases outside the gene matches. Per the germline V gene, CDR1 is LNHDA and CDR2 is SQIVND (reference sequence). The CDR3 region has the DNA TGTGCCAGCAACACTCCGGGACAGGGAAGCAATCAGCCCCAGCATTTT. Translation: CASNTPGQGSNQPQHF.

Here the CDR3 reads CASSIDPVDGWEGYTF. CDR3 bases: TGTGCCAGTAGTATAGACCCAGTGGATGGCTGGGAAGGCTACACCTTC. V is TRBV19 and J is TRBJ1-2; D is undetermined. The V end lost 0 bases, the J end lost 8 bases, and 19 bases lay between the germline ends. This CDR3 region has 16 residues. Per germline, CDR1 LNHDA and CDR2 SQIVND (reference sequence).